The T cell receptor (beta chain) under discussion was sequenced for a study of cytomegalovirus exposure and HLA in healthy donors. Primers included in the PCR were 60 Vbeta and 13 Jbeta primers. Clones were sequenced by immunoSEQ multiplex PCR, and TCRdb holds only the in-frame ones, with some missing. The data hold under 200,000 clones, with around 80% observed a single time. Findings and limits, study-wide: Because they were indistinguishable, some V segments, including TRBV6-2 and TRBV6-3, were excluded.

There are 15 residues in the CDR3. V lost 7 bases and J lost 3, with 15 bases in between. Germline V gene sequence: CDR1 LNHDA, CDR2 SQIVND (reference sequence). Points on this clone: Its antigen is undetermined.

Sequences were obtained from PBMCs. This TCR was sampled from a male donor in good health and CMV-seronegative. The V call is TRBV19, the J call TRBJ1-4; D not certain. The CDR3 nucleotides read TGTGCCAGTACCCCACCGGGGAGACCTAATGAAAAACTGTTTTTT. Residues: CASTPPGRPNEKLFF.